The 28 T cell receptor beta chains reported below all come from one sample, sequenced in a study of shared clonotypes between healthy human individuals. Some clones are missing from TCRdb's copy, which holds only in-frame ones; the method was immunoSEQ multiplex PCR. This sample has about 520,000 clones, with more than 95% found just once. Material for sequencing was naive CD4+ T cells sorted from blood. Documented subset: CD45RA+ positively selected. These receptor sequences come from a woman in her 30s in good health.

V gene TRBV11-2 combines with J gene TRBJ2-1; TRBD2 matches at 10 bases. The CDR3 has 16 residues. Per the germline V gene, CDR1 is SGHAT and CDR2 is FQNNGV. V lost 5 bases to trimming and J lost 6 bases; unmatched junction nucleotides: 10. CDR3 DNA sequence: TGTGCCAGCAGCCCACCCCCGGTAGCGGGAGGCAATGAGCAGTTCTTC. Protein sequence: CASSPPPVAGGNEQFF.

V usage is TRBV9 and J usage is TRBJ1-2; 7 nucleotides line up with TRBD1. This CDR3 contains 14 residues. V lost 0 bases and J lost 8; bases outside the gene matches: 7. CDR1 is SGDLS, CDR2 YYNGEE, per germline. Here the CDR3 DNA reads TGTGCCAGCAGCGTAGAAGTGACAGGGAGAGGCTACACCTTC. Its translation is CASSVEVTGRGYTF.

This clone was detected a few times. The V and J genes are TRBV2 and TRBJ1-5; D is undetermined. V was clipped by 2 bases and J by 5 bases, with 4 bases between them. Germline V lookup: CDR1 SNHLY, CDR2 FYNNEI. The CDR3 extends over 12 amino acids. This CDR3 is CASSENHQPQHF. DNA of the CDR3: TGTGCCAGCAGTGAAAATCATCAGCCCCAGCATTTT.

The V call is TRBV28, the J call TRBJ1-4; 8 positions agree with TRBD1. Trimming cost V 5 bases and J 8 bases; bases outside gene matches: 10. This CDR3 region has 15 residues. Germline CDR1 is MDHEN and CDR2 is SYDVKM. The CDR3 loop is CASSPTDRVDEKLFF. In DNA, the CDR3 is TGTGCCAGCAGTCCGACGGACAGGGTGGACGAAAAACTGTTTTTT.

V and J are TRBV7-9 and TRBJ2-7, with D possibly being TRBD1 (6 bases). This CDR3 region has 15 residues. The germline V gene encodes CDR1 SEHNR and CDR2 FQNEAQ (reference sequence). The V and J ends lost 4 bases and 5 bases respectively, with 18 bases between them. The CDR3 protein is CASSSGTPGGDEQYF. The CDR3 DNA sequence: TGTGCCAGCAGCTCGGGGACACCGGGTGGGGACGAGCAGTACTTC.

V usage is TRBV5-1 and J usage is TRBJ2-6; 8 nucleotides align to TRBD2. In germline, CDR1 is SGHRS, CDR2 YFSETQ. The CDR3 sequence is 18 residues long. Trimming took 3 bases from V and 0 from J; bases not matched to a gene: 8. The chain's CDR3 is CASSSRGGRTSGANVLTF. CDR3 in DNA: TGCGCCAGCAGCTCCCGGGGGGGACGGACCTCTGGGGCCAACGTCCTGACTTTC.

The CDR3: CASSWATSGSGIPLSYNEQFF. For the CDR3, the DNA is TGTGCCAGCAGTTGGGCCACTAGCGGGAGTGGTATTCCACTGTCCTACAATGAGCAGTTCTTC. The chain joins TRBV6-7 to TRBJ2-1, with 11 bases identical to TRBD2. TRBV6-7 falls under the ORF class, with uncertain function. The CDR3 covers 21 residues. Germline trimming cut 4 bases from V and 1 base from J; bases unmatched to any gene: 18.

The genes are TRBV5-1 and TRBJ2-6; D is undetermined. The germline CDR1 and CDR2 sequences are SGHRS and YFSETQ. This CDR3 comprises 14 residues. With 7 bases removed from V and 0 bases from J, the gap between germline ends came to 8 bases. CDR3 sequence reads: CASGDISGANVLTF. CDR3 in DNA: TGCGCCAGCGGCGACATCTCTGGGGCCAACGTCCTGACTTTC.

This clone has only one observation. The chain uses TRBV23-1 and TRBJ2-7; 12 nucleotides agree with TRBD1. TRBV23-1 is classed as an ORF, of uncertain function. With V trimmed by 0 bases and J by 5 bases, 17 bases remained unmatched. The CDR3 totals 20 residues. CDR3 sequence: CASSQSFVGTGGTSRHEQYF. CDR3 DNA sequence: TGCGCCAGCAGTCAATCTTTTGTAGGGACAGGGGGCACCTCGAGGCACGAGCAGTACTTC.

Of note for this clone: The sample holds other DNA sequences that translate to the same CDR3. The chain uses TRBV29-1 and TRBJ1-1; D is unresolved. V lost 4 bases and J 0 bases, leaving 3 bases between the germline ends. The CDR3 is made up of 11 amino acids. Germline V gene lookup returns CDR1 SQVTM and CDR2 ANQGSEA. The DNA of the CDR3 is TGCAGCGTTGTCATGAACACTGAAGCTTTCTTT. The encoded protein is CSVVMNTEAFF.

The chain links TRBV10-2 to TRBJ2-1, with 14 bases that match TRBD2. V gave up 4 bases and J gave up 2 bases; unmatched junction bases: 4. Germline V gives CDR1 WSHSY, CDR2 SAAADI. The CDR3 contains 17 residues. The CDR3 reads CASSGTSGRTPYNEQFF. CDR3 in DNA: TGCGCCAGCAGTGGGACTAGCGGGAGGACTCCCTACAATGAGCAGTTCTTC.

The gene calls are TRBV11-2 and TRBJ2-7, with D perhaps TRBD1 (5 bases). From germline, CDR1 is SGHAT and CDR2 FQNNGV. There are 14 residues in the CDR3. V dropped 0 bases and J dropped 1 base, with 7 bases sitting between them. Here the CDR3 reads CASSLERQSYEQYF. The CDR3 DNA sequence: TGTGCCAGCAGCTTAGAAAGACAGTCCTACGAGCAGTACTTC.

The chain links TRBV27 to TRBJ2-7, with D unresolved. Germline CDR1 reads MNHEY; CDR2 reads SMNVEV (reference sequence). The CDR3 has 14 amino acids. Trimming left V 3 bases short and J 3 bases short, with 12 bases between. The DNA for the CDR3 is TGTGCCAGCAGTTTTAAGGATCCAAACTACGAGCAGTACTTC. Its translation: CASSFKDPNYEQYF.

The chain combines TRBV11-1 with TRBJ2-5; 7 nucleotides match TRBD1. Germline assignment: CDR1 SGHAT and CDR2 FQDESV (reference sequence). This CDR3 comprises 14 residues. Germline trimming cut 3 bases from V and 4 bases from J; bases unmatched to any gene: 5. CDR3 amino acids: CASSFRQGGETQYF. The DNA for the CDR3 is TGTGCCAGCAGCTTTAGACAGGGTGGAGAGACCCAGTACTTC.

The chain is built from TRBV27 and TRBJ1-2; weak D call: TRBD1 (5 bases). This CDR3 has 15 amino acids. Trimming shortened V by 2 bases and J by 4 bases, and 14 bases separated the two germline ends. Germline CDR1 MNHEY, CDR2 SMNVEV (reference sequence). In DNA form, the CDR3 reads TGTGCCAGCAGTTTACGGAGGGCCGGGGGCTATGGCTACACCTTC. As protein: CASSLRRAGGYGYTF.

The chain links TRBV2 to TRBJ2-6, with D unresolved. CDR1 SNHLY and CDR2 FYNNEI come from the germline V gene. This CDR3 is built from 15 residues. Trimming removed 4 bases at V and 4 bases at J, with 11 bases between. For the CDR3, the DNA is TGTGCCAGCAGTGCGATGTGGGCAGGGGCCAACGTCCTGACTTTC. Translation gives CASSAMWAGANVLTF.

This chain uses TRBV5-1 with TRBJ2-1; D is tentatively TRBD1 or TRBD2 (5 bases each). Trimming cost V 0 bases and J 4 bases, with 11 bases left between them. This CDR3 region has 15 residues. Germline V lookup: CDR1 SGHRS, CDR2 YFSETQ. Here the CDR3 reads CASSLGGTQYNEQFF. In DNA, the CDR3 is TGCGCCAGCAGCTTGGGTGGGACCCAATACAATGAGCAGTTCTTC.

V gene TRBV2 combines with J gene TRBJ2-7, with 10 bases that match TRBD2. CDR1 is SNHLY, CDR2 FYNNEI, per germline. The CDR3 has 15 residues. The trim removed 2 bases at V and 4 bases at J, leaving 5 bases unmatched. CDR3 DNA sequence: TGTGCCAGCAGTGAATCTAGCGGGAGTAGGTACGAGCAGTACTTC. This sequence encodes CASSESSGSRYEQYF.

This sequence joins TRBV6-5 and TRBJ2-3, with D tentatively TRBD2 (5 bases). The CDR3 has 13 amino acids. Germline V gene data show CDR1 as MNHEY and CDR2 as SVGAGI. V was shortened by 6 bases and J by 2 bases, with 9 bases between the two germline ends. Here the CDR3 DNA reads TGTGCCAGCAGGCAACGGGACACAGATACGCAGTATTTT. It codes for CASRQRDTDTQYF.

This clone was seen once. V is TRBV19 and J is TRBJ2-1; tentative D call: TRBD1 (6 bases). Per germline, CDR1 LNHDA and CDR2 SQIVND (reference sequence). The CDR3 sequence is 17 residues long. V was pared by 4 bases and J by 0 bases, with 16 bases between. CDR3 coding DNA: TGTGCCAGTAGTAGACTCTACAGGGCCAGCTCCTACAATGAGCAGTTCTTC. It translates to CASSRLYRASSYNEQFF.

V is TRBV5-4 and J is TRBJ2-7; a possible D gene is TRBD1 (7 bases). V gave up 4 bases and J gave up 2 bases, with 16 bases separating them. CDR1 is SGHNT, CDR2 YYREEE, per germline (reference sequence). The CDR3 sequence is 15 residues long. The CDR3 nucleotides read TGTGCCAGCAGCCGGAGGGACAGCTCTACCTACGAGCAGTACTTC. It specifies CASSRRDSSTYEQYF.

V usage is TRBV29-1 and J usage is TRBJ1-3; D gene ambiguous. V lost 3 bases, J lost 4 bases, and 7 bases lay in between. Germline V lookup: CDR1 SQVTM, CDR2 ANQGSEA. The CDR3 is 12 amino acids. The CDR3 protein is CSVDPGGNTIYF. The CDR3 region has the DNA TGCAGCGTTGATCCCGGGGGAAACACCATATATTTT. The full variable domain, completed using reference TRBV29-1 and TRBJ1-3, is SAVISQKPSRDICQRGTSLTIQCQVDSQVTMMFWYRQQPGQSLTLIATANQGSEATYESGFVIDKFPISRPNLTFSTLTVSNMSPEDSSIYLCSVDPGGNTIYFGEGSWLTVV.

The rearrangement links TRBV11-2 to TRBJ2-6; maybe TRBD1 (6 bases). Looked up from germline, CDR1 is SGHAT and CDR2 is FQNNGV. V lost 2 bases, J lost 4 bases, and 12 bases lay in between. CDR3 length: 16 residues. The CDR3 reads CASSLHRAAGANVLTF. In DNA form, the CDR3 reads TGTGCCAGCAGCTTACACAGGGCTGCCGGGGCCAACGTCCTGACTTTC.

The chain uses TRBV28 and TRBJ2-7; 9 nucleotides align to TRBD2. Germline loops: CDR1 MDHEN, CDR2 SYDVKM. The CDR3 totals 15 residues. As DNA, the CDR3 is TGTGCTTCGACTAGACCGGGACTAGCTGTATACGAGCAGTACTTC. Amino acids: CASTRPGLAVYEQYF. Full variable domain (remainder filled in from reference TRBV28 and TRBJ2-7): DVKVTQSSRYLVKRTGEKVFLECVQDMDHENMFWYRQDPGLGLRLIYFSYDVKMKEKGDIPEGYSVSREKKERFSLILESASTNQTSMYLCASTRPGLAVYEQYFGPGTRLTVT.

The rearrangement uses TRBV10-1 and TRBJ2-1; no clear D. The CDR3 has 16 amino acids. With 5 bases removed from V and 4 bases from J, the gap between germline ends came to 18 bases. Germline-derived CDR1 and CDR2 are WNHNN and SYGVQD (reference sequence). The CDR3: CASSSTKSLAYNEQFF. The CDR3 DNA follows: TGCGCCAGCAGTAGCACCAAGTCGTTAGCATACAATGAGCAGTTCTTC.

The chain links TRBV6-6 to TRBJ2-7; D may be TRBD1 or TRBD2 (5 bases each). V shed 8 bases and J shed 0 bases, with 11 bases lying between them. CDR1 is MNHNY and CDR2 is SVGAGI in the germline V gene (reference sequence). CDR3 length: 13 amino acids. The CDR3 bases are TGTGCCAGCCTAAAGAGGGGCTCCTACGAGCAGTACTTC. Amino acid sequence: CASLKRGSYEQYF.

The chain carries TRBV5-1 and TRBJ2-5, with D possibly TRBD1 on 5 matching bases. V was clipped by 4 bases and J by 1 base, with 14 bases between them. Germline CDR1 SGHRS, CDR2 YFSETQ. CDR3 length equals 15 residues. The CDR3 spells CASSLIRQSQETQYF. The CDR3 DNA follows: TGCGCCAGCAGCCTAATCCGACAGAGCCAAGAGACCCAGTACTTC.

The chain is built from TRBV11-2 and TRBJ1-4, with D possibly matching TRBD1 (5 bases). The germline gives CDR1 SGHAT, CDR2 FQNNGV. The V and J ends lost 6 bases and 5 bases respectively, with 13 bases between them. The CDR3 length is 14 residues. The DNA for the CDR3 is TGTGCCAGCAGTTTTTCGGGACCGAATGAAAAACTGTTTTTT. This gives the protein CASSFSGPNEKLFF.